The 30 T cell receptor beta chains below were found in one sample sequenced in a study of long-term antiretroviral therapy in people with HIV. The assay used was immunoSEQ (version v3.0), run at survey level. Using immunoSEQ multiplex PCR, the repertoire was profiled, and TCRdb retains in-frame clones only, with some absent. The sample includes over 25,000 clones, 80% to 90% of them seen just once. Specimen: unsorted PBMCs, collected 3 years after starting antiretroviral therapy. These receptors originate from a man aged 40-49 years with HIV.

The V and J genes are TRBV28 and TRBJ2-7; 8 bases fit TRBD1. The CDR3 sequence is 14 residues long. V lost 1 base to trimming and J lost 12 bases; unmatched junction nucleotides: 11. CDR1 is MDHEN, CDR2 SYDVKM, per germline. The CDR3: CASSLSPSTGVVYF. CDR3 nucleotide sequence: TGTGCCAGCAGTTTATCCCCCTCGACAGGGGTGGTGTACTTC.

The CDR3 sequence: CATRSGLSYEQYF. The CDR3 DNA reads TGTGCCACACGTAGCGGGCTCTCCTACGAGCAGTACTTC. The rearrangement links TRBV2 to TRBJ2-7; the match to TRBD2 covers 7 bases. V lost 10 bases to trimming and J lost 0 bases; unmatched junction nucleotides: 6. This CDR3 contains 13 residues. Germline CDR1 and CDR2: SNHLY and FYNNEI.

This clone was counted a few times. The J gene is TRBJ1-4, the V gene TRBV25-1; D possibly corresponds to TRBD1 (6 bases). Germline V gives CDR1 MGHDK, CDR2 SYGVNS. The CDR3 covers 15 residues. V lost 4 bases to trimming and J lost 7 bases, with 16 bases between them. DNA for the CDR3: TGTGCCAGCAGTGGGGCTCAGGGGTTCGGTGAAAAACTGTTTTTT. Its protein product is CASSGAQGFGEKLFF.

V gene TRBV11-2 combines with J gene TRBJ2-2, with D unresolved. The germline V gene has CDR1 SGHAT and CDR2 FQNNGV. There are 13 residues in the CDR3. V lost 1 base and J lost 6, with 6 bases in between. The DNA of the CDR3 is TGTGCCAGCAGCTTAGGGGTACCCGGGGAGCTGTTTTTT. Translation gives CASSLGVPGELFF. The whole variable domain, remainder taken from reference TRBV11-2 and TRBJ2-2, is EAGVAQSPRYKIIEKRQSVAFWCNPISGHATLYWYQQILGQGPKLLIQFQNNGVVDDSQLPKDRFSAERLKGVDSTLKIQPAKLEDSAVYLCASSLGVPGELFFGEGSRLTVL.

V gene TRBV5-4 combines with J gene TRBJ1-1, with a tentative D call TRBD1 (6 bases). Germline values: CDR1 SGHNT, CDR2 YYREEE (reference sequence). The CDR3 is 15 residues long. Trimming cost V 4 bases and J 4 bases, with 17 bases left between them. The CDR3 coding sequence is TGTGCCAGCAGCCCACGGGCAGGGGAGGTCACTGAAGCTTTCTTT. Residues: CASSPRAGEVTEAFF.

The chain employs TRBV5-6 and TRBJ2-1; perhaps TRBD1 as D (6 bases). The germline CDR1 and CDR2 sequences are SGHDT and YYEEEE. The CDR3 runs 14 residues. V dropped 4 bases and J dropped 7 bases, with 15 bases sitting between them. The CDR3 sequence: CASSPLGAYNEQFF. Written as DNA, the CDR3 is TGTGCCAGCAGCCCCTTGGGGGCGTATAATGAGCAGTTCTTC.

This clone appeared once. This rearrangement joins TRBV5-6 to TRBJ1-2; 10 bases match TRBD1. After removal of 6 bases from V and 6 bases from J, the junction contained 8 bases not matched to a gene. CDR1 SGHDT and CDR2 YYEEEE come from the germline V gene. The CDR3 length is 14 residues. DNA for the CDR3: TGTGCCAGCACCCCATCCGGGACAGGGGATGGCTACACCTTC. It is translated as CASTPSGTGDGYTF. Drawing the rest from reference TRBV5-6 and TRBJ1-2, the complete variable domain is DAGVTQSPTHLIKTRGQQVTLRCSPKSGHDTVSWYQQALGQGPQFIFQYYEEEERQRGNFPDRFSGHQFPNYSSELNVNALLLGDSALYLCASTPSGTGDGYTFGSGTRLTVV.

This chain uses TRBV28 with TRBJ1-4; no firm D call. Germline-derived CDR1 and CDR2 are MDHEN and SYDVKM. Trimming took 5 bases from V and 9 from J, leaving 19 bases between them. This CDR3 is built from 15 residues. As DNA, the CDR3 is TGTGCCAGCAGTCCGGGGAGGGCGCGCTTGCAAAAACTGTTTTTT. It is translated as CASSPGRARLQKLFF. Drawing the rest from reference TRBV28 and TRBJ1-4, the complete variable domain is DVKVTQSSRYLVKRTGEKVFLECVQDMDHENMFWYRQDPGLGLRLIYFSYDVKMKEKGDIPEGYSVSREKKERFSLILESASTNQTSMYLCASSPGRARLQKLFFGSGTQLSVL.

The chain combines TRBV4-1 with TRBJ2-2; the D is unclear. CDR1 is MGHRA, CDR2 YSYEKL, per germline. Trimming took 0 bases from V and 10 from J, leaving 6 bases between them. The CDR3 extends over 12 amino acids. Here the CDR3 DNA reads TGCGCCAGCAGCCAAGATTCCCCGGAGCTGTTTTTT. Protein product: CASSQDSPELFF.

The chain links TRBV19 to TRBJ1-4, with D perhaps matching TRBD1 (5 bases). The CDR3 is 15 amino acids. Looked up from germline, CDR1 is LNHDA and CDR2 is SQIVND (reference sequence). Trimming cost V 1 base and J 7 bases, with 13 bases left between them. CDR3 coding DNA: TGTGCCAGTAGTATAGGTGGGACTGGATCTGAAAAACTGTTTTTT. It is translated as CASSIGGTGSEKLFF.

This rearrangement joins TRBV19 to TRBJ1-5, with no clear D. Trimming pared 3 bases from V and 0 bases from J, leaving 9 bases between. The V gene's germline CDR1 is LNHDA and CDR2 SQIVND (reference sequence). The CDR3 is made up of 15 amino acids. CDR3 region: CASSIGDFSNQPQHF. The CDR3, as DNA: TGTGCCAGTAGTATCGGAGATTTTAGCAATCAGCCCCAGCATTTT.

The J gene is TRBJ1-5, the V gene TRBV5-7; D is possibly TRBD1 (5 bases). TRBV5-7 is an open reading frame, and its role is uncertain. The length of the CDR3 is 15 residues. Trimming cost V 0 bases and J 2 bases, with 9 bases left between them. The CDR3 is CASSLGGRGNQPQHF. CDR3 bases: TGTGCCAGCAGCTTGGGGGGGAGAGGCAATCAGCCCCAGCATTTT.

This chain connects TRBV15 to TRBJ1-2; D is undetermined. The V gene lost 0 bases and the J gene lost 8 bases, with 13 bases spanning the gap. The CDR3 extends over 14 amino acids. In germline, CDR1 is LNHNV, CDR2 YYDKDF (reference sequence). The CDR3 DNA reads TGTGCCACCAGCAGAGATCAAGAGGGTTGGGGCTACACCTTC. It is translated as CATSRDQEGWGYTF.

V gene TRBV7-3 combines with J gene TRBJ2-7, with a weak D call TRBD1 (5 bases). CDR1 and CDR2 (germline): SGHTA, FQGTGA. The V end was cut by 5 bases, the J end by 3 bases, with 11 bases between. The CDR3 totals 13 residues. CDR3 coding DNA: TGTGCCAGCAGCAACGGGCAGGGCTACGAGCAGTACTTC. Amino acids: CASSNGQGYEQYF.

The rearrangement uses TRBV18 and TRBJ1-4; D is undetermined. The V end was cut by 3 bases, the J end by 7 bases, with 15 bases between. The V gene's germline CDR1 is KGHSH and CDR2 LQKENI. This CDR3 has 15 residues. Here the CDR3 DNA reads TGTGCCAGCTCACCCCGGGTGGGAGAAAGTGAAAAACTGTTTTTT. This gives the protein CASSPRVGESEKLFF.

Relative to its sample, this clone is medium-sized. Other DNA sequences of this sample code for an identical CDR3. The CDR3 DNA reads as TGCAGTGCTAGTGATCATACGCAGTATTTT. It yields the protein CSASDHTQYF. This chain uses TRBV20-1 with TRBJ2-3, with unresolved D. The CDR3 is 10 residues long. Germline V gives CDR1 DFQATT, CDR2 SNEGSKA (reference sequence). V gave up 3 bases and J gave up 7 bases, with 5 bases separating them.

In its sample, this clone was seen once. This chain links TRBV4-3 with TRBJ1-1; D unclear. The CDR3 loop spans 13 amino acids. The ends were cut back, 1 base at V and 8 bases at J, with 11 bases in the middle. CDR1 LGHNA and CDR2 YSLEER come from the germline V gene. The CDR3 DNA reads TGCGCCAGCAGCCAAGGTTCTCAAGACGAAGCTTTCTTT. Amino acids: CASSQGSQDEAFF.

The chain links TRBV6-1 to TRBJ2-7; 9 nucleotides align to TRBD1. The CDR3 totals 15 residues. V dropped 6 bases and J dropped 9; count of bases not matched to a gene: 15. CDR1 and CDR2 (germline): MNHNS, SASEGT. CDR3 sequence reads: CASRAPWTGDWGQYF. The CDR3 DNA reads TGTGCCAGCAGGGCCCCTTGGACAGGGGACTGGGGGCAGTACTTC.

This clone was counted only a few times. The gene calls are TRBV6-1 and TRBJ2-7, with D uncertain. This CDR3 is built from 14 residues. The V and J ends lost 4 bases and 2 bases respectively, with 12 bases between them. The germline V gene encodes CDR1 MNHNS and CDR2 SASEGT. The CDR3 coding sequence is TGTGCCAGCAGTGTCCAGGCGGCAACCTACGAGCAGTACTTC. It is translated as CASSVQAATYEQYF.

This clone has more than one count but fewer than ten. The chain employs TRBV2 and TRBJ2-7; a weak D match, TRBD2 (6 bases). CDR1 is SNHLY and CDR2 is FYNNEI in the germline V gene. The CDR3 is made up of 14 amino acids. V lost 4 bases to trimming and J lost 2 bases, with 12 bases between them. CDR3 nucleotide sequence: TGTGCCAGCAGTGTCGGTGGGAGGACCTACGAGCAGTACTTC. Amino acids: CASSVGGRTYEQYF.

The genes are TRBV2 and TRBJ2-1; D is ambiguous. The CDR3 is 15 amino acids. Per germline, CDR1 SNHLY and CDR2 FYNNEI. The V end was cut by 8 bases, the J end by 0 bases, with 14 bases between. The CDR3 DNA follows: TGTGCCAGCCATATGGACGGCAGCTCCTACAATGAGCAGTTCTTC. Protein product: CASHMDGSSYNEQFF.

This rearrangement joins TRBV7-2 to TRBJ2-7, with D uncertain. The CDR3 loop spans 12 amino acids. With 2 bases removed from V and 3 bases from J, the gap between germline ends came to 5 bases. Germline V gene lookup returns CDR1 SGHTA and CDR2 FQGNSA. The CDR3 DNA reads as TGTGCCAGCAGCTTAACAGACTACGAGCAGTACTTC. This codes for CASSLTDYEQYF.

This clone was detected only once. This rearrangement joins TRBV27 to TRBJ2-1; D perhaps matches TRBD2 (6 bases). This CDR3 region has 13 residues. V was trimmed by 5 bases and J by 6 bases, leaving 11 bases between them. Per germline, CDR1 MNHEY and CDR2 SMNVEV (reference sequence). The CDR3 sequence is CASSREFGNEQFF. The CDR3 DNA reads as TGTGCCAGCAGTCGGGAGTTCGGCAATGAGCAGTTCTTC.

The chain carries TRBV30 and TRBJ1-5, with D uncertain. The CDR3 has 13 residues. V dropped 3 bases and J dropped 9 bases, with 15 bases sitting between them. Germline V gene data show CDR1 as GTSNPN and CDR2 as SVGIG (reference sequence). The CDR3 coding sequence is TGTGCCTGGAGGGCCAAGGGCTATGGGCCCCAGCATTTT. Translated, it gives CAWRAKGYGPQHF.

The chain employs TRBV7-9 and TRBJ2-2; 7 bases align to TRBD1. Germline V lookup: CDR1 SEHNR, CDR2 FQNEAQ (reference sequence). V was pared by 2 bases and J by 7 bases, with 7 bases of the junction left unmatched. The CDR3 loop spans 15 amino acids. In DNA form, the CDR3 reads TGTGCCAGCAGCTTACCGGGGACAGACGACGGGGAGCTGTTTTTT. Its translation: CASSLPGTDDGELFF.

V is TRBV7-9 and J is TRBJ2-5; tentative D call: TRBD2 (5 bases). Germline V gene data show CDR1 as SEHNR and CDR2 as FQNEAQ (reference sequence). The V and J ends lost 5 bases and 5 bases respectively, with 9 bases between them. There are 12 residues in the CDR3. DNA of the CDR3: TGTGCCAGCAGCGGACTTCGGGAGACCCAGTACTTC. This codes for CASSGLRETQYF.

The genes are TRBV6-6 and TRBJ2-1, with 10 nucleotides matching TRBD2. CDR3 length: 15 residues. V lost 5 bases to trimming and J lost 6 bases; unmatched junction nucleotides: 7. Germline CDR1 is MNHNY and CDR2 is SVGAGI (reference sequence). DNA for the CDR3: TGTGCCAGCAGTCCGACTAGCGGGCTAATCAATGAGCAGTTCTTC. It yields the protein CASSPTSGLINEQFF.

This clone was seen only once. The CDR3 protein is CASSLDDRGSGYTF. The CDR3 nucleotides read TGTGCCAGCAGCTTGGACGACAGGGGATCTGGCTACACCTTC. The gene calls are TRBV5-4 and TRBJ1-2, with 8 bases matching TRBD1. The CDR3 loop spans 14 amino acids. Germline CDR1 and CDR2: SGHNT and YYREEE (reference sequence). Trimming took 0 bases from V and 7 from J; bases not matched to a gene: 5.

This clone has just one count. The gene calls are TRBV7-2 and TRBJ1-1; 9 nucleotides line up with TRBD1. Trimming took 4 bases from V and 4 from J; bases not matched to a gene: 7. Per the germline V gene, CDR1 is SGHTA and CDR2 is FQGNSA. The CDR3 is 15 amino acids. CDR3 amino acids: CASSSGTGIPTEAFF. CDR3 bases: TGTGCCAGCAGCTCCGGGACAGGGATTCCCACTGAAGCTTTCTTT.

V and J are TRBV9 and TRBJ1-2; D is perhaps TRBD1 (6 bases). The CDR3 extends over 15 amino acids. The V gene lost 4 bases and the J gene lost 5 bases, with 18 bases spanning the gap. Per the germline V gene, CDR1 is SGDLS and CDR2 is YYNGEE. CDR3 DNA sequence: TGTGCCAGCAGCTCAGGGGACATTAGTTGGTATGGCTACACCTTC. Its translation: CASSSGDISWYGYTF.